These T cell receptor beta chains were read from a single sample in a study of beta chain features in type 1 diabetes. Using immunoSEQ multiplex PCR, the repertoire was profiled, and TCRdb retains in-frame clones only, with some absent. The table has 200,000 to 250,000 clones, about 14% seen once. Sequencing was carried out using naive CD4+ T cells from blood. The receptor source for this set is a man younger than 45 with type 1 diabetes. CDR3s include the opening cysteine and the closing phenylalanine or tryptophan. A D gene is named only where the DNA matches it firmly. The size of a clone is reported for some rows only, either as once, few or many, or as a class for expanded clones.

D: .
V: TRBV30
size: few
J: TRBJ1-6
DNA: TGTGCCTGGAGCTACCGTGCGAGCTCCTATAATTCACCCCTCCACTTT
CDR3: CAWSYRASSYNSPLHF

D: .
V: TRBV4-2
size: few
J: TRBJ1-5
DNA: TGTGCCAGCAGCCAAGAATCGCGGGGAAATCAGCCCCAGCATTTT
CDR3: CASSQESRGNQPQHF

D: TRBD2
V: TRBV5-4
size: few
J: TRBJ2-1
DNA: TGTGCCAGCAGCCCACGTGATACTAGCGGGGGGGCGCAGTTCTTC
CDR3: CASSPRDTSGGAQFF

D: .
V: TRBV5-4
size: few
J: TRBJ2-2
DNA: TGTGCCAGCAGCTTGGGCCAGGGAAACACCGGGGAGCTGTTTTTT
CDR3: CASSLGQGNTGELFF

D: TRBD2
V: TRBV4-1
size: few
J: TRBJ2-7
DNA: TGCGCCAGCAGCCAATCGACTAGCGGGGGGGCCCACGAGCAGTACTTC
CDR3: CASSQSTSGGAHEQYF

D: .
V: TRBV11-2
size: few
J: TRBJ1-1
DNA: TGTGCCAGCAGCTTAACCTCGGACACTGAAGCTTTCTTT
CDR3: CASSLTSDTEAFF

D: .
V: TRBV19
size: once
J: TRBJ2-5
DNA: TGTGCCAGTAGTTCTCCCCCCAACGGAGAGACCCAGTACTTC
CDR3: CASSSPPNGETQYF

D: .
V: TRBV5-1
size: .
J: TRBJ2-7
DNA: TGCGCCAGCAGGGTTGGAGACCCCTACGAGCAGTACTTC
CDR3: CASRVGDPYEQYF

D: TRBD1
V: TRBV7-9
size: .
J: TRBJ2-1
DNA: TGTGCCAGCAGCTTAGTTAGCACGGACAGGGGTTTCAATGAGCAGTTCTTC
CDR3: CASSLVSTDRGFNEQFF

D: TRBD1
V: TRBV28
size: .
J: TRBJ1-2
DNA: TGTGCCAGCAGTGCCGGGACAGCCAACTATGGCTACACCTTC
CDR3: CASSAGTANYGYTF

D: TRBD1
V: TRBV7-9
size: few
J: TRBJ2-7
DNA: TGTGCCAGCAGCACGTCGGGACAGGGAACCTACGAGCAGTACTTC
CDR3: CASSTSGQGTYEQYF

D: .
V: TRBV7-9
size: .
J: TRBJ2-7
DNA: TGTGCCAGCAGCTTGCAGGGATACGAGCAGTACTTC
CDR3: CASSLQGYEQYF

D: .
V: TRBV7-8
size: .
J: TRBJ2-2
DNA: TGTGCCAGCAGGGGATTAGCGGCCGGGGAGCTGTTTTTT
CDR3: CASRGLAAGELFF

D: TRBD1
V: TRBV4-1
size: .
J: TRBJ1-2
DNA: TGCGCCAGCAGTCGGACAGGGGATACTATGTGGGGCTACACCTTC
CDR3: CASSRTGDTMWGYTF

D: TRBD1
V: TRBV9
size: .
J: TRBJ1-3
DNA: TGTGCCAGCAGCGCCCCCGGGACAGGGATCAACTCTGGAAACACCATATATTTT
CDR3: CASSAPGTGINSGNTIYF

D: TRBD2
V: TRBV5-4
size: .
J: TRBJ2-2
DNA: TGTGCCAGCAGCTTGGGGACTAGCGTCATCGGTCTCACCGGGGAGCTGTTTTTT
CDR3: CASSLGTSVIGLTGELFF

D: .
V: TRBV7-9
size: few
J: TRBJ2-2
DNA: TGTGCCAGCAGGGTCAGGGTCACCGGGGAGCTGTTTTTT
CDR3: CASRVRVTGELFF

D: .
V: TRBV20-1
size: .
J: TRBJ2-5
DNA: TGCAGTGCCAGTAACCAAGAGACCCAGTACTTC
CDR3: CSASNQETQYF

D: TRBD1
V: TRBV5-6
size: few
J: TRBJ1-5
DNA: TGTGCCAGCAGCCGGACAGGGACGGGGCCCCAGCATTTT
CDR3: CASSRTGTGPQHF

D: TRBD2
V: TRBV5-1
size: few
J: TRBJ2-3
DNA: TGCGCCAGCAGCTTGGGCCCCCCGGGACTAGCGGGTACGCAGTATTTT
CDR3: CASSLGPPGLAGTQYF

D: TRBD1
V: TRBV29-1
size: .
J: TRBJ2-7
DNA: TGCAGCGTTGGGGCTGGGGGCACAGGGGGACACGAGCAGTACTTC
CDR3: CSVGAGGTGGHEQYF

D: TRBD1
V: TRBV6-5
size: few
J: TRBJ1-1
DNA: TGTGCCAGCAGTACCGGACAGGCCCTTGGCACTGAAGCTTTCTTT
CDR3: CASSTGQALGTEAFF

D: TRBD2
V: TRBV30
size: few
J: TRBJ2-1
DNA: TGTGCCTGGAGTGGACTAGCGGGGGGGAATGAGCAGTTCTTC
CDR3: CAWSGLAGGNEQFF

D: .
V: TRBV6-1
size: .
J: TRBJ1-1
DNA: TGTGCCAGCACCCTCGCGGCGTTAGCAGCTGAAGCTTTCTTT
CDR3: CASTLAALAAEAFF

D: TRBD1
V: TRBV7-9
size: few
J: TRBJ1-4
DNA: TGTGCCAGCAGCTACACAGGGGGCTCTAATGAAAAACTGTTTTTT
CDR3: CASSYTGGSNEKLFF

D: .
V: TRBV18
size: few
J: TRBJ2-1
DNA: TGTGCCAGCTCATCCTACGAAGAGAATGAGCAGTTCTTC
CDR3: CASSSYEENEQFF

D: TRBD2
V: TRBV28
size: .
J: TRBJ2-7
DNA: TGTGCCAGCAGTCCGGGGGGGCGGTTGAGCTCCTACGAGCAGTACTTC
CDR3: CASSPGGRLSSYEQYF

D: .
V: TRBV19
size: .
J: TRBJ1-2
DNA: TGTGCCAGTAGACGGGGGAGGGAGGACTATGGCTACACCTTC
CDR3: CASRRGREDYGYTF

D: .
V: TRBV23-1
size: many
J: TRBJ2-2
DNA: TGCGCCAGTCCGGGACACCCCACCGGGGAGCTGTTTTTT
CDR3: CASPGHPTGELFF

D: TRBD1
V: TRBV9
size: .
J: TRBJ2-7
DNA: TGTGCCAGCAGCCCCCAAGGGAGACAGGGATCCCACGAGCAGTACTTC
CDR3: CASSPQGRQGSHEQYF

D: .
V: TRBV10-3
size: few
J: TRBJ1-1
DNA: TGTGCCGCCATAGGACAGATGAACACTGAAGCTTTCTTT
CDR3: CAAIGQMNTEAFF

D: TRBD1
V: TRBV7-6
size: .
J: TRBJ2-2
DNA: TGTGCCAGCAGCCCCGACAGGGGGTTAACCGGGGAGCTGTTTTTT
CDR3: CASSPDRGLTGELFF

D: .
V: TRBV4-1
size: .
J: TRBJ1-5
DNA: TGCGCCAGCAGCTACGAGGACCCGGGATTT
CDR3: CASSYEDPGF

D: .
V: TRBV4-1
size: .
J: TRBJ2-3
DNA: TGCGCCAGCAGCCAAATGGGGGCTTCGGGTAGCACAGATACGCAGTATTTT
CDR3: CASSQMGASGSTDTQYF

D: TRBD2
V: TRBV2
size: .
J: TRBJ2-1
DNA: TGTGCCAGCAGCTCGTCCGGGACTAGCGCATACAATGAGCAGTTCTTC
CDR3: CASSSSGTSAYNEQFF

D: TRBD2
V: TRBV6-4
size: .
J: TRBJ2-1
DNA: TGTGCCAGCAGTGACTCAGGGACTAGCGGGCTCCTTGAACCTTACAATGAGCAGTTCTTC
CDR3: CASSDSGTSGLLEPYNEQFF

D: .
V: TRBV7-2
size: few
J: TRBJ2-5
DNA: TGTGCCAGCAGCCCCGTCCTTGCGGCAGAGCAGGAGACCCAGTACTTC
CDR3: CASSPVLAAEQETQYF

D: TRBD1
V: TRBV28
size: few
J: TRBJ2-7
DNA: TGTGCCAGCACCCCCTCCGGGACAGGGGACCACGAGCAGTACTTC
CDR3: CASTPSGTGDHEQYF

D: .
V: TRBV5-1
size: .
J: TRBJ2-5
DNA: TGCGCCAGCAGCTTGCCTGGACTTTCGGAGACCCAGTACTTC
CDR3: CASSLPGLSETQYF

D: .
V: TRBV2
size: few
J: TRBJ2-5
DNA: TGTGCCAGCCGAATCGGACAGCAAGAGACCCAGTACTTC
CDR3: CASRIGQQETQYF

D: TRBD1
V: TRBV4-1
size: .
J: TRBJ2-7
DNA: TGCGCCAGCAGCCGCCGACGGGAGACAGGGGTATCCTACGAGCAGTACTTC
CDR3: CASSRRRETGVSYEQYF

D: TRBD1
V: TRBV10-3
size: few
J: TRBJ1-1
DNA: TGTGCCATCAGTGAGGGACAGGCGAACACTGAAGCTTTCTTT
CDR3: CAISEGQANTEAFF

D: TRBD2
V: TRBV4-1
size: few
J: TRBJ2-3
DNA: TGCGCCAGCAGCCAAGACCAAGCGGGAGAGACTAGCACAGATACGCAGTATTTT
CDR3: CASSQDQAGETSTDTQYF

D: .
V: TRBV7-9
size: few
J: TRBJ1-1
DNA: TGTGCCAGCAGCTTAGGAGGTCTGAACACTGAAGCTTTCTTT
CDR3: CASSLGGLNTEAFF

D: .
V: TRBV23-1
size: .
J: TRBJ1-5
DNA: TGCGCCAGCAGTCAAAAGGGGCTGAATCAGCCCCAGCATTTT
CDR3: CASSQKGLNQPQHF

D: .
V: TRBV2
size: .
J: TRBJ2-3
DNA: TGTGCCAGCAGTAGGGAGTTCAGCGCGCAGTATTTT
CDR3: CASSREFSAQYF

D: .
V: TRBV30
size: few
J: TRBJ2-1
DNA: TGTGCCTGGACCTTCCGAGGTGGATCCTACAATGAGCAGTTCTTC
CDR3: CAWTFRGGSYNEQFF

D: TRBD2
V: TRBV6-5
size: .
J: TRBJ2-7
DNA: TGTGCCAGCAGTTCAGCGGGAGATCGGCCCTACGAGCAGTACTTC
CDR3: CASSSAGDRPYEQYF

D: .
V: TRBV29-1
size: .
J: TRBJ1-1
DNA: TGCAGCGTTGAATCGGTCCGAGCTTTCTTT
CDR3: CSVESVRAFF

D: .
V: TRBV30
size: .
J: TRBJ2-2
DNA: TGTGCCTGGCAGAGGCAGGGAGGCGGGGAGCTGTTTTTT
CDR3: CAWQRQGGGELFF

D: .
V: TRBV16
size: few
J: TRBJ2-7
DNA: TGTGCCAGCAGCCAAGCGGTCCCCCCTCTCTACGAGCAGTACTTC
CDR3: CASSQAVPPLYEQYF

D: .
V: TRBV5-1
size: .
J: TRBJ2-1
DNA: TGCGCCAGCAGCTTGTTGGTGACAATTGAAAATGAGCAGTTCTTC
CDR3: CASSLLVTIENEQFF

D: .
V: TRBV9
size: .
J: TRBJ2-1
DNA: TGTGCCAGCAGCGCCCCGCTAGAATACAATGAGCAGTTCTTC
CDR3: CASSAPLEYNEQFF

D: .
V: TRBV28
size: few
J: TRBJ2-5
DNA: TGTGCCAGCAGTTTTGGGTCCCGGGAAGCCTCTTTCGTCCAGTACTTC
CDR3: CASSFGSREASFVQYF

D: .
V: TRBV10-3
size: .
J: TRBJ1-2
DNA: TGTGCCATCAGTGAGTCGAGGGAAATGGATGGCTACACCTTC
CDR3: CAISESREMDGYTF

D: TRBD2
V: TRBV7-2
size: few
J: TRBJ2-7
DNA: TGTGCCAGCAGCTTAGTCGCTAGCGGTTACGAGCAGTACTTC
CDR3: CASSLVASGYEQYF

D: TRBD1
V: TRBV5-4
size: .
J: TRBJ2-2
DNA: TGTGCCAGCAGCAAGGGGACAGTCAACACCGGGGAGCTGTTTTTT
CDR3: CASSKGTVNTGELFF

D: .
V: TRBV7-8
size: .
J: TRBJ2-5
DNA: TGTGCCAGCAGCTTATCCGCGGAGGTTGGGACCCAGTACTTC
CDR3: CASSLSAEVGTQYF

D: .
V: TRBV30
size: .
J: TRBJ1-1
DNA: TGTGCCTGGAGTTTCCAGGGGAGTATCGGGAACACTGAAGCTTTCTTT
CDR3: CAWSFQGSIGNTEAFF